This T cell receptor beta chain was profiled in a study of T cell changes during pregnancy in multiple sclerosis. The germline V gene has CDR1 SGHRS and CDR2 YFSETQ. The CDR3 sequence is 17 residues long. The junction had 13 bases not matched to a gene; V was cut back by 3 bases and J by 4 bases. Assay: immunoSEQ multiplex PCR; the TCRdb copy retains only in-frame clones and omits some. The data show 42,000 or so clones, with 87% seen just once and roughly 0.9% held by the top ten. The chain couples TRBV5-1 to TRBJ2-5, with 9 nucleotides matching TRBD1. The sequencing here drew on CD4+ T cells from peripheral blood mononuclear cells, taken after pregnancy. The sequence was obtained from a female donor with multiple sclerosis, enrolled in a pregnancy study. The CDR3 region has the DNA TGCGCCAGCAGCTCCGTACCGGGACAGGGCTTAGGAGAGACCCAGTACTTC. Translating it yields CASSSVPGQGLGETQYF. Full variable domain (rest looked up from reference TRBV5-1 and TRBJ2-5): KAGVTQTPRYLIKTRGQQVTLSCSPISGHRSVSWYQQTPGQGLQFLFEYFSETQRNKGNFPGRFSGRQFSNSRSEMNVSTLELGDSALYLCASSSVPGQGLGETQYFGPGTRLLVL.